This T cell receptor beta chain was found in a study of blood T cell repertoires in COVID-19. Study summary: Material from acute and convalescent COVID-19 was sourced from the United States, Italy and Spain. The analysed material was cDNA or gDNA that came from T cells, B-cell-depleted T cells, or PBMCs.

V was pared by 5 bases and J by 2 bases, with 9 bases between. The CDR3 loop spans 13 amino acids. CDR1 is KGHSH, CDR2 LQKENI, per germline. Original data processing: Amplification of reference gene primers provided the estimated nucleated cell counts. Assay used: immunoSEQ multiplex PCR; TCRdb lists only in-frame clones, some missing. V and J calls and clone size are those listed in that table; D and trimming were worked out from the DNA. The top ten clones hold 1.5% to 2% of a sample with about 120,000 clones, 90% of them seen once. The clonotype was recovered from a human donor with active COVID-19. The donor label of this sample is uncertain. This chain joins TRBV18 and TRBJ1-1; possible D gene TRBD1, 6 bases. Sequencing was performed on peripheral blood. This chain's CDR3 is CASSEGQNTEAFF. CDR3 sequence (DNA): TGTGCCAGCTCAGAGGGACAAAACACTGAAGCTTTCTTT.